The entry that follows covers one T cell receptor (beta chain) sequence. Germline CDR1 and CDR2: MNHEY and SVGAGI. The CDR3 contains 14 residues. Trimming removed 5 bases from V and 3 bases from J, with 14 bases in between. The template was RNA from unsorted bulk tissue. The library came from three nested PCR rounds adapted from ARM-PCR protocols. TCRdb reprocessed the multiplex PCR reads via MiXCR and lists one record per CDR3 protein. Of 85,000 to 100,000 distinct CDR3 sequences listed, 67% were seen once; the top ten hold about 17%. This sample is part of a study of tumor and adjacent non-tumor tissue in lung cancer.

J is TRBJ2-7 and V is TRBV6-5, with a weak D call TRBD2 (6 bases). This TCR was sampled from a man aged 55 to 70 with non-small cell lung cancer. The sample taken for sequencing was lung tumor tissue. CDR3 residues: CASSRGLQNYEQYF. In nucleotides, the CDR3 is TGTGCCAGCAGTCGGGGGTTGCAGAACTACGAGCAGTACTTC.